A selection of T cell receptor beta chains follows, all from one sample in a study of post-analysis software for immune sequencing data. One entry per CDR3 protein, called by TCRdb with MiXCR from the PCR reads. The data hold hundreds of thousands of distinct CDR3 sequences, with 55% to 60% observed a single time. The sample comprised blood. Receptors were obtained from a girl aged 2-10 years with multiple sclerosis. The conserved cysteine and the conserved F or W are not part of the CDR3 here. A D gene is named only where the DNA matches it firmly. Where a row states a size, it is once, few, many or the class of an expanded clone; other rows omit it.

len: 13; abundance: NA; v_gene: TRBV6-5; j_gene: TRBJ2-3; d_gene: TRBD2; CDR3aa: ASSPSGGSGSTQY
len: 12; abundance: NA; v_gene: TRBV9; j_gene: TRBJ2-5; d_gene: NA; CDR3aa: ASSVEGGQETQY
len: 10; abundance: few; v_gene: TRBV29-1; j_gene: TRBJ2-1; d_gene: TRBD2; CDR3aa: SVGGLAYEQF
len: 16; abundance: few; v_gene: TRBV25-1; j_gene: TRBJ2-6; d_gene: NA; CDR3aa: ASSEYGGRPSGANVLT
len: 13; abundance: NA; v_gene: TRBV12-3/TRBV12-4; j_gene: TRBJ1-4; d_gene: NA; CDR3aa: ASSHTGTANEKLF
len: 11; abundance: NA; v_gene: TRBV29-1; j_gene: TRBJ2-5; d_gene: NA; CDR3aa: SGGARYQETQY
len: 12; abundance: NA; v_gene: TRBV20-1; j_gene: TRBJ1-1; d_gene: NA; CDR3aa: SAPARQRNTEAF
len: 12; abundance: NA; v_gene: TRBV24-1; j_gene: TRBJ2-3; d_gene: NA; CDR3aa: ATSEGQNTDTQY
len: 13; abundance: NA; v_gene: TRBV3-1; j_gene: TRBJ2-5; d_gene: NA; CDR3aa: ASSQRRGLSETQY
len: 12; abundance: few; v_gene: TRBV20-1; j_gene: TRBJ2-1; d_gene: NA; CDR3aa: SAMERRSYNEQF
len: 11; abundance: few; v_gene: TRBV29-1; j_gene: TRBJ2-5; d_gene: NA; CDR3aa: SGLGAVQETQY
len: 13; abundance: NA; v_gene: TRBV7-3; j_gene: TRBJ2-3; d_gene: NA; CDR3aa: ASSFQTAGTDTQY
len: 16; abundance: NA; v_gene: TRBV11-2; j_gene: TRBJ2-1; d_gene: TRBD2; CDR3aa: ASNEWRGISQVWNEQF
len: 12; abundance: NA; v_gene: TRBV5-1; j_gene: TRBJ2-7; d_gene: TRBD1; CDR3aa: ASSFGQGTYEQY
len: 12; abundance: NA; v_gene: TRBV7-7; j_gene: TRBJ2-5; d_gene: NA; CDR3aa: ASSLSQEGGSQY
len: 10; abundance: NA; v_gene: TRBV20-1; j_gene: TRBJ2-5; d_gene: NA; CDR3aa: SATTRQETQY
len: 13; abundance: once; v_gene: TRBV7-9; j_gene: TRBJ2-6; d_gene: NA; CDR3aa: ASGGNRPGDNVLT
len: 15; abundance: NA; v_gene: TRBV20-1; j_gene: TRBJ2-1; d_gene: TRBD2; CDR3aa: SAGVAGGLNSYNEQF
len: 13; abundance: NA; v_gene: TRBV29-1; j_gene: TRBJ1-1; d_gene: TRBD1; CDR3aa: SAGAGGRLSTEAF
len: 16; abundance: NA; v_gene: TRBV27; j_gene: TRBJ2-1; d_gene: NA; CDR3aa: ASTRKINGAESYNEQF
len: 10; abundance: NA; v_gene: TRBV19; j_gene: TRBJ2-2; d_gene: NA; CDR3aa: ASSMVTGELF
len: 13; abundance: NA; v_gene: TRBV6-1; j_gene: TRBJ2-3; d_gene: TRBD2; CDR3aa: ASSVGGGPGDTQY
len: 9; abundance: few; v_gene: TRBV20-1; j_gene: TRBJ2-7; d_gene: NA; CDR3aa: SATGNYEQY
len: 15; abundance: NA; v_gene: TRBV29-1; j_gene: TRBJ2-1; d_gene: NA; CDR3aa: SVEDIAPGQFFNEQF
len: 13; abundance: NA; v_gene: TRBV6-2/TRBV6-3; j_gene: TRBJ2-1; d_gene: TRBD1; CDR3aa: ASRTPGGPYNEQF
len: 11; abundance: few; v_gene: TRBV29-1; j_gene: TRBJ2-3; d_gene: NA; CDR3aa: SVGVTATDTQY
len: 13; abundance: NA; v_gene: TRBV5-1; j_gene: TRBJ2-5; d_gene: NA; CDR3aa: ASSIQGSGQETQY